Below are 28 T cell receptor beta chains sequenced from a single sample in a study of blood T cell repertoires in COVID-19. The table came from immunoSEQ multiplex PCR; TCRdb's copy has only in-frame clones and leaves some out. Of 50,000 or so clones detected, roughly 79% appear once; the ten largest clones hold 5.3%. Sequencing used peripheral blood. The receptors stem from a woman in her sixties or seventies with acute or convalescent COVID-19.

This chain links TRBV12-3 or TRBV12-4 with TRBJ1-2; D possibly corresponds to TRBD1 (6 bases). The CDR3 spans 13 residues. The germline V and J ends were trimmed by 5 bases and 5 bases, with 12 bases remaining between them. The CDR3 coding sequence is TGTGCCAGCAGTACCGGACAGCATTATGGCTACACCTTC. It is translated as CASSTGQHYGYTF.

This clone was seen more than once but under ten times. This sequence joins TRBV28 and TRBJ1-2, with TRBD1 matching 9 bases. The CDR3 has 14 residues. Germline CDR1 and CDR2: MDHEN and SYDVKM. V dropped 5 bases and J dropped 4; count of bases not matched to a gene: 5. CDR3 in amino acids: CASSPSDRGYGYTF. The CDR3 coding sequence is TGTGCCAGCAGTCCCTCGGACAGGGGCTATGGCTACACCTTC.

Points on this clone: At one end the junction does not follow the germline gene, possibly because of a read error. The rearrangement links TRBV30 to TRBJ2-7; 8 bases are a match to TRBD2. CDR1 and CDR2 from the germline V gene are GTSNPN and SVGIG (reference sequence). This CDR3 contains 15 residues. The CDR3 reads CAWSVTGGGSYGQYF. In DNA form, the CDR3 reads TGTGCCTGGAGTGTAACGGGAGGGGGATCCTACGGGCAGTACTTC.

This clone is a singleton in its sample. This sequence joins TRBV6-5 and TRBJ1-6; no clear D gene. CDR1 is MNHEY and CDR2 is SVGAGI in the germline V gene. The CDR3 covers 12 residues. V gave up 0 bases and J gave up 13 bases, with 7 bases separating them. CDR3 DNA sequence: TGTGCCAGCAGTTACTCGTCGGAGCCCCTCCACTTT. Translating gives CASSYSSEPLHF.

The chain joins TRBV27 to TRBJ1-5; 10 bases match TRBD1. J lost 6 bases, V lost 6 bases, and 5 bases had no gene match. Per germline, CDR1 MNHEY and CDR2 SMNVEV (reference sequence). The CDR3 is 14 amino acids. This chain's CDR3 is CASRNGQGGQPQHF. DNA for the CDR3: TGTGCCAGCAGGAACGGACAGGGGGGTCAGCCCCAGCATTTT.

The chain employs TRBV29-1 and TRBJ2-1; 12 nucleotides align to TRBD2. The CDR3 runs to 14 residues. CDR1 and CDR2 (germline): SQVTM, ANQGSEA. The junction had 8 bases not matched to a gene; V was cut back by 7 bases and J by 7 bases. The CDR3 sequence: CSALAGGVRNEQFF. The CDR3 DNA sequence: TGCAGCGCACTAGCGGGAGGTGTTAGGAATGAGCAGTTCTTC.

The rearrangement uses TRBV7-2 and TRBJ1-5; TRBD1 might be the D (5 bases). V lost 2 bases and J lost 7, with 15 bases in between. CDR1 and CDR2 from the germline V gene are SGHTA and FQGNSA. The CDR3 has 15 amino acids. CDR3 nucleotides: TGTGCCAGCAGCTTAAGTGCAGGGCAGGGACAGCCCCAGCATTTT. This sequence encodes CASSLSAGQGQPQHF.

This clone was recorded once. The V call is TRBV6-2 or TRBV6-3, the J call TRBJ2-3; TRBD2 matches at 8 bases. The CDR3 is made up of 15 amino acids. CDR1 MNHEY and CDR2 SVGEGT come from the germline V gene. V trimming: 6 bases; J trimming: 6 bases; junction bases outside the gene matches: 11. Written as DNA, the CDR3 is TGTGCCAGCAGCACAACTAGCGGCCGGGTGGATACGCAGTATTTT. As protein: CASSTTSGRVDTQYF.

This clone is a singleton in its sample. V gene TRBV5-1 combines with J gene TRBJ1-1; D unresolved. CDR3 length: 14 residues. Germline V gene lookup returns CDR1 SGHRS and CDR2 YFSETQ. Trimming stripped 0 bases from V and 3 bases from J, with 9 bases between. The CDR3 loop reads CASSLERRDTEAFF. In DNA, the CDR3 is TGCGCCAGCAGCTTGGAAAGGCGGGACACTGAAGCTTTCTTT.

The chain combines TRBV18 with TRBJ2-7; TRBD1 agrees at 7 bases. V lost 4 bases to trimming and J lost 4 bases; unmatched junction nucleotides: 4. Germline CDR1 reads KGHSH; CDR2 reads LQKENI. This CDR3 has 13 amino acids. Here the CDR3 reads CASSRDRKYEQYF. The CDR3 DNA reads as TGTGCCAGCTCACGGGACAGAAAATACGAGCAGTACTTC.

The chain combines TRBV7-2 with TRBJ2-7; 10 positions agree with TRBD2. The CDR3 sequence is 16 residues long. The trim removed 5 bases at V and 0 bases at J, leaving 7 bases unmatched. The germline gives CDR1 SGHTA, CDR2 FQGNSA. The CDR3 sequence is CASSPRTSGLSYEQYF. The CDR3 DNA reads as TGTGCCAGCAGCCCACGGACTAGCGGACTCTCCTACGAGCAGTACTTC.

V usage is TRBV24-1 and J usage is TRBJ1-2; TRBD1 aligns across 8 bases. The CDR3 runs 19 residues. The germline V gene encodes CDR1 KGHDR and CDR2 SFDVKD. V was clipped by 0 bases and J by 0 bases; unmatched bases: 11. The CDR3 DNA follows: TGTGCCACCAGTGATTTGCCAGGTACGGGGACAGGCCCTAACTATGGCTACACCTTC. It specifies CATSDLPGTGTGPNYGYTF.

The J gene is TRBJ1-1, the V gene TRBV6-4, with a weak D call TRBD1 (5 bases). Germline V gene lookup returns CDR1 MRHNA and CDR2 SNTAGT. The germline V and J ends were trimmed by 0 bases and 4 bases, with 6 bases remaining between them. The CDR3 loop spans 13 amino acids. CDR3 nucleotide sequence: TGTGCCAGCAGTGACTCAGGGGTCACTGAAGCTTTCTTT. Encoded protein: CASSDSGVTEAFF.

The V gene is TRBV5-1, the J gene TRBJ1-5; 9 bases agree with TRBD1. CDR1 and CDR2 from the germline V gene are SGHRS and YFSETQ. The CDR3 is 15 residues long. After removal of 0 bases from V and 8 bases from J, the junction contained 6 bases not matched to a gene. CDR3 coding DNA: TGCGCCAGCAGCTTGGGAGGACAGGGGCGGGAGCCCCAGCATTTT. Its translation: CASSLGGQGREPQHF.

The V call is TRBV5-1, the J call TRBJ2-1; possible D gene TRBD1, 6 bases. The germline V and J ends were trimmed by 1 base and 1 base, with 18 bases remaining between them. Germline V gene sequence: CDR1 SGHRS, CDR2 YFSETQ. The CDR3 is 18 amino acids. Here the CDR3 DNA reads TGCGCCAGCAGCTTGATTTCGATGGGGGCGGAATCCTACAATGAGCAGTTCTTC. Amino acids: CASSLISMGAESYNEQFF.

The chain couples TRBV20-1 to TRBJ1-5; D gene unclear. The CDR3 consists of 14 residues. V was cut by 3 bases and J by 0 bases, with 9 bases left in between. Germline V gene data show CDR1 as DFQATT and CDR2 as SNEGSKA (reference sequence). The CDR3 reads CSASSGNSNQPQHF. The DNA for the CDR3 is TGCAGTGCTAGTTCGGGGAATAGCAATCAGCCCCAGCATTTT.

J is TRBJ1-1 and V is TRBV7-2; D remains unclear. Germline CDR1 is SGHTA and CDR2 is FQGNSA. This CDR3 comprises 14 residues. Between the trimmed V and J ends, which lost 3 bases and 5 bases, there was a span of 13 bases. CDR3 nucleotides: TGTGCCAGCAGCTTCCAAGGGTGGGAGACTGAAGCTTTCTTT. Its translation is CASSFQGWETEAFF.

This clone was recorded a few times. This chain uses TRBV11-1 with TRBJ2-6, with D hard to call. Looked up from germline, CDR1 is SGHAT and CDR2 is FQDESV (reference sequence). The CDR3 runs 16 residues. Deletions cut 2 bases from V and 0 bases from J, with 8 bases between. The CDR3 protein is CASSLTRFSGANVLTF. DNA of the CDR3: TGTGCCAGCAGCTTAACCAGATTCTCTGGGGCCAACGTCCTGACTTTC.

The chain uses TRBV6-5 and TRBJ1-4, with D perhaps TRBD1 (5 bases). V dropped 6 bases and J dropped 8 bases, with 13 bases sitting between them. CDR1 is MNHEY, CDR2 SVGAGI, per germline. The CDR3 loop spans 13 amino acids. In DNA form, the CDR3 reads TGTGCCAGCAGGACCTTGGGGGGAGAAAAACTGTTTTTT. Its protein product is CASRTLGGEKLFF.

The chain uses TRBV6-5 and TRBJ1-5, with a possible D match to TRBD1 (6 bases). From germline, CDR1 is MNHEY and CDR2 SVGAGI. CDR3 length: 16 amino acids. V lost 4 bases to trimming and J lost 1 base, with 14 bases between them. As DNA, the CDR3 is TGTGCCAGCAGTTCTGGGGGGGCTAGGAGCAATCAGCCCCAGCATTTT. Residues: CASSSGGARSNQPQHF.

CDR3 protein: CASSYQGVGTEAFF. DNA of the CDR3: TGTGCCAGCAGTTATCAGGGCGTTGGCACTGAAGCTTTCTTT. The rearrangement joins TRBV27 to TRBJ1-1; possible D gene TRBD1, 5 bases. Trimming shortened V by 4 bases and J by 4 bases, and 13 bases separated the two germline ends. In germline, CDR1 is MNHEY, CDR2 SMNVEV (reference sequence). The CDR3 consists of 14 residues.

V is TRBV3-1 (or the pseudogene TRBV3-2) and J is TRBJ2-5; 9 bases agree with TRBD2. From germline, CDR1 is LGHDT and CDR2 YNNKEL (reference sequence). V shed 1 base and J 4 bases; nucleotides not matched to a gene: 4. The CDR3 totals 15 residues. This CDR3 is CASSQASGVRETQYF. The CDR3, as DNA: TGTGCCAGCAGCCAAGCTAGCGGGGTAAGAGAGACCCAGTACTTC.

The chain combines TRBV6-6 with TRBJ1-2, with 7 positions matching TRBD1. J was trimmed by 1 base and V by 6 bases; bases with no gene match: 8. Germline CDR1 and CDR2: MNHNY and SVGAGI (reference sequence). The CDR3 runs 15 residues. As DNA, the CDR3 is TGTGCCAGCAGACCTCAGGGACAGTTTAACTATGGCTACACCTTC. Protein sequence: CASRPQGQFNYGYTF.

The chain uses TRBV9 and TRBJ2-7; 9 bases are shared with TRBD1. CDR1 is SGDLS and CDR2 is YYNGEE in the germline V gene. This CDR3 has 15 amino acids. J lost 5 bases, V lost 4 bases, and 10 bases had no gene match. CDR3 amino acids: CASSPTGGKGDEQYF. The CDR3 DNA sequence: TGTGCCAGCAGCCCGACAGGGGGAAAAGGGGACGAGCAGTACTTC. The complete variable domain, with remaining parts taken from reference TRBV9 and TRBJ2-7, reads DSGVTQTPKHLITATGQRVTLRCSPRSGDLSVYWYQQSLDQGLQFLIQYYNGEERAKGNILERFSAQQFPDLHSELNLSSLELGDSALYFCASSPTGGKGDEQYFGPGTRLTVT.

The chain is built from TRBV6-6 and TRBJ1-5; TRBD1 matches 7 bases. With V trimmed by 5 bases and J by 4 bases, 8 bases remained unmatched. The CDR3 is 15 amino acids. Germline lookup yields CDR1 MNHNY and CDR2 SVGAGI (reference sequence). CDR3 DNA: TGTGCCAGCAGTCGGTTCCGGGACAGAAATCAGCCCCAGCATTTT. It specifies CASSRFRDRNQPQHF.

This clone was seen more than once but under ten times. The gene calls are TRBV13 and TRBJ2-6, with D tentatively TRBD1 (6 bases). V was trimmed by 5 bases and J by 0 bases, leaving 14 bases between them. CDR3 length: 17 amino acids. Germline V gene lookup returns CDR1 PRHDT and CDR2 FYEKMQ (reference sequence). DNA of the CDR3: TGTGCCAGCAGCCAAGAGACAGGACACTCTGGGGCCAACGTCCTGACTTTC. Encoded protein: CASSQETGHSGANVLTF. The full variable domain, in which reference TRBV13 and TRBJ2-6 provide the parts outside the CDR3, is AAGVIQSPRHLIKEKRETATLKCYPIPRHDTVYWYQQGPGQDPQFLISFYEKMQSDKGSIPDRFSAQQFSDYHSELNMSSLELGDSALYFCASSQETGHSGANVLTFGAGSRLTVL.

This clone showed up just once. The V and J genes are TRBV24-1 and TRBJ2-3, with TRBD1 identical over 10 bases. V lost 6 bases to trimming and J lost 4 bases; unmatched junction nucleotides: 9. CDR3 length equals 16 residues. Germline CDR1 is KGHDR and CDR2 is SFDVKD. This CDR3 reads CATSTWTGGNADTQYF. CDR3 DNA: TGTGCCACCAGTACTTGGACAGGGGGAAATGCAGATACGCAGTATTTT.

This clone appeared once. This rearrangement joins TRBV7-2 to TRBJ2-5; D possibly corresponds to TRBD2 (7 bases). The CDR3 runs 16 residues. Trimming took 4 bases from V and 5 from J, leaving 20 bases between them. The germline V gene encodes CDR1 SGHTA and CDR2 FQGNSA. For the CDR3, the DNA is TGTGCCAGCAGCTGGGGGCTAGCGGCCGGGGGGGAGACCCAGTACTTC. Protein sequence: CASSWGLAAGGETQYF.